The source of this TCR beta chain is a study of T cell repertoires in cytomegalovirus infection (dated by TCRdb to between 2017 and 2020). Study-wide context: Donor HLA type was relevant to the analysis, as public TCR beta signatures indicated carriage of CMV infection together with the matching HLA type. On the study overall, not on this receptor specifically: Cumulative frequency of public TCR beta family members discriminated carriers of CMV infection plus the relevant HLA type in this cohort and an independent 352-donor cohort. The ex vivo response was dominated by HLA-C-restricted CMV-specific TCR beta clonotypes, which also provided the single most frequent clonotype in two of eight donors.

The germline V gene provides CDR1 SGHVS and CDR2 FQNEAQ. CDR3 length: 18 amino acids, cysteine to phenylalanine. CDR3 DNA only is kept here, 54 bases in frame from base 1. The germline ends are 20 bases apart after V is trimmed by 2 bases and J by 2 bases. As regards this clonotype: This receptor's antigen is unknown. No base quality information exists; no much larger clone differs at one position.

The sample was run on an Illumina HiSeq 1500. The public reads were run again by TCRdb, first through fastp at Q25 and then through MiXCR, and only productive beta chains were kept. Entries that share a CDR3 protein sequence are merged under the most common genes and DNA. This sample comprises some 700,000 distinct CDR3 sequences, roughly 35% of them detected only once. The ten largest clones represent around 2.8% of the sample. Here the chain combines TRBV7-8 and TRBJ2-3; the D gene is possibly TRBD1, with 7 bases matching. Sequences were obtained from PBMCs. The source of this sequence is a human donor in good health (CMV status not recorded). Some clones in this sample may be carry-over from other donors' samples. The CDR3 region has the sequence CASSLRSGAGGHTDTQYF. The base sequence is TGTGCCAGCAGCTTACGGAGCGGAGCAGGGGGGCACACAGATACGCAGTATTTT.